This paragraph reports one T cell receptor (beta chain). Together with a sample-barcoded 5' primer, a J-beta primer mix was included in a second PCR lasting about 6 to 12 cycles. From the 5' RACE reads, TCRdb called clonotypes with MiXCR, one entry per CDR3 protein. The data show fewer than 700,000 distinct CDR3 sequences, under 55% seen once. The data were taken from a study of blood T cells in healthy people across ages. The CDR3 is made up of 14 amino acids. With 8 bases removed from V and 8 bases from J, the gap between germline ends came to 18 bases. The J gene is TRBJ1-4, the V gene TRBV12-3 or TRBV12-4; the D is unclear. This clonotype was sampled from a man of 80 years or more in good health. Sequenced sample: blood. This CDR3 is CASGEWTSYEKLFF. The CDR3 DNA is TGTGCCAGCGGGGAATGGACGTCTTACGAAAAACTGTTTTTT.